One TCR beta chain is described in this entry. Its target is not known. The data are from a study of T-cell memory formation after mild COVID-19. Study summary: TCR clusters were largely donor specific. Study-wide findings and caveats: Clones that contracted from day 15 to 85 were balanced CD4/CD8, while later expanders leaned CD4+. Whether day 37 second-wave clones are SARS-CoV-2-specific was not confirmed.

5'RACE primed from the constant segment yielded TCR alpha and TCR beta cDNA libraries bearing sample barcodes and UMIs. MiXCR was run by TCRdb on the 5' RACE reads, yielding one entry per CDR3 protein. This table holds 500,000 to 600,000 distinct CDR3 sequences, about a sixth found once. V gave up 2 bases and J gave up 0 bases, with 6 bases separating them. Per germline, CDR1 SGHRS and CDR2 YFSETQ. The length of the CDR3 is 14 residues. The specimen sequenced was PBMCs or a T cell subset sorted from them (not recorded which). This clonotype was obtained from an adult woman who had mild COVID-19 (a few samples of this study predate the infection). Cell type and time point are not known. V and J are TRBV5-1 and TRBJ1-3; no definite D call. The CDR3 coding sequence is TGCGCCAGCAGCTTTGGTACCTCTGGAAACACCATATATTTT. Translated, it gives CASSFGTSGNTIYF.